The rows below give T cell receptor beta chains drawn from one sample of a study of blood T cell repertoires in COVID-19. The protocol was immunoSEQ multiplex PCR, while the TCRdb copy is restricted to in-frame clones and leaves out a portion. The sample yields about 310,000 clones, 85% to 90% seen once. The sequenced material came from PBMCs or T cells enriched from blood (not recorded which). These receptors originate from a woman under 30 with acute COVID-19. The CDR3 runs from the conserved cysteine through the conserved F or W. Fields, in order: J gene, clone size, D gene, V gene, CDR3 protein, CDR3 DNA. The D gene is left open where the match is weak. Size tells how often a clone was seen (once, few, many) or the class of an expanded clone, and some rows leave it out.

>TRBJ2-7|NA|TRBD2|TRBV5-6
CASSLEVGGPYEQYF
TGTGCCAGCAGCTTGGAAGTGGGAGGGCCCTACGAGCAGTACTTC
>TRBJ1-5|NA|TRBD1|TRBV7-9
CASSPITGTGGNQPQHF
TGTGCCAGCAGCCCAATCACCGGGACAGGGGGCAATCAGCCCCAGCATTTT
>TRBJ2-1|NA|NA|TRBV6-4
CASSEWSTPHEQFF
TGTGCCAGCAGTGAATGGTCGACTCCACATGAGCAGTTCTTC
>TRBJ2-7|NA|NA|TRBV5-1
CASSLAPGLGTYEQYF
TGCGCCAGCAGCTTGGCCCCGGGGTTGGGGACCTACGAGCAGTACTTC
>TRBJ1-2|NA|NA|TRBV27
CASSFLGAGDYGYTF
TGTGCCAGCAGTTTCCTGGGGGCAGGAGACTATGGCTACACCTTC
>TRBJ2-7|NA|NA|TRBV5-1
CASSLGVSEYEQYF
TGCGCCAGCAGCTTGGGAGTTAGCGAATACGAGCAGTACTTC
>TRBJ1-1|NA|TRBD1|TRBV28
CASNPDRGRRGNTEAFF
TGTGCCAGCAACCCGGACAGGGGGAGGCGGGGGAACACTGAAGCTTTCTTT
>TRBJ2-2|NA|TRBD1|TRBV11-3
CASSFPGTGPNTGELFF
TGTGCCAGCAGCTTCCCCGGGACAGGCCCGAACACCGGGGAGCTGTTTTTT
>TRBJ1-1|few|NA|TRBV6-1
CASSDRGWYTEAFF
TGTGCCAGCAGTGACAGGGGATGGTACACTGAAGCTTTCTTT
>TRBJ1-3|NA|NA|TRBV2
CASTKGHGNTIYF
TGTGCCAGCACCAAGGGACATGGGAACACCATATATTTT
>TRBJ1-5|NA|TRBD1|TRBV3-1/TRBV3-2
CASGGGDQPQHF
TGTGCCAGCGGAGGGGGCGACCAGCCCCAGCATTTT
>TRBJ1-2|NA|NA|TRBV14
CASSQAGHLYGYTF
TGTGCCAGCAGCCAAGCGGGACACCTCTATGGCTACACCTTC
>TRBJ1-5|NA|NA|TRBV12-3/TRBV12-4
CASGGKANQPQHF
TGTGCCAGCGGTGGTAAAGCCAATCAGCCCCAGCATTTT
>TRBJ1-2|NA|TRBD1|TRBV27
CASRATGGRGYTF
TGTGCCAGCAGGGCGACAGGGGGCCGTGGCTACACCTTC
>TRBJ2-1|NA|TRBD2|TRBV11-3
CASSFGGASGLRGQFF
TGTGCCAGCAGCTTTGGAGGGGCTAGCGGGCTCCGAGGGCAGTTCTTC
>TRBJ2-1|NA|NA|TRBV5-1
CASSLARTTGNEQFF
TGCGCCAGCAGCTTAGCCCGGACTACGGGAAATGAGCAGTTCTTC
>TRBJ2-7|NA|TRBD1|TRBV7-9
CASSHPDRASYEQYF
TGTGCCAGCAGCCACCCCGACAGGGCCTCCTACGAGCAGTACTTC
>TRBJ2-7|NA|NA|TRBV5-6
CASSLRRSYEQYF
TGTGCCAGCAGCTTGCGGCGGTCCTACGAGCAGTACTTC
>TRBJ2-5|once|NA|TRBV6-1
CASSDGQGLETQYF
TGTGCCAGCAGTGATGGTCAGGGACTGGAGACCCAGTACTTC
>TRBJ2-7|NA|TRBD2|TRBV12-5
CASGLGKAGGYEQYF
TGTGCTAGTGGTTTGGGGAAAGCGGGAGGTTACGAGCAGTACTTC
>TRBJ2-7|once|TRBD2|TRBV2
CASSSSGKLYEQYF
TGTGCCAGCAGTTCTAGCGGGAAGTTATACGAGCAGTACTTC
>TRBJ1-2|NA|TRBD1|TRBV7-9
CASSLLPRPRDRLLYGYTF
TGTGCCAGCAGCTTACTACCACGCCCCCGGGACAGACTACTCTATGGCTACACCTTC
>TRBJ1-4|once|NA|TRBV27
CASQGFATNEKLFF
TGTGCCAGTCAGGGGTTTGCAACTAATGAAAAACTGTTTTTT
>TRBJ2-2|NA|TRBD1|TRBV7-3
CASSLKSDRDRVTGELFF
TGTGCCAGCAGCTTAAAGTCGGATCGGGACAGGGTCACCGGGGAGCTGTTTTTT
>TRBJ2-5|NA|TRBD2|TRBV27
CASSPGTSGDETQYF
TGTGCCAGCAGCCCCGGGACTAGCGGGGACGAGACCCAGTACTTC
>TRBJ2-7|once|NA|TRBV19
CASSIGPTVPSLEQYF
TGTGCCAGTAGTATTGGGCCGACAGTCCCATCGCTGGAGCAGTACTTC
>TRBJ2-7|NA|NA|TRBV6-5
CASSYSRGRKYEQYF
TGTGCCAGCAGTTACTCGAGAGGGAGAAAGTACGAGCAGTACTTC
>TRBJ1-6|NA|NA|TRBV27
CASSWGQGNSPLHF
TGTGCCAGCAGTTGGGGGCAGGGGAATTCACCCCTCCACTTT
>TRBJ1-1|many|TRBD1|TRBV9
CASSGTENTEAFF
TGTGCCAGCAGTGGGACAGAGAACACTGAAGCTTTCTTT
>TRBJ2-5|few|NA|TRBV5-1
CASSLAGSQETQYF
TGCGCCAGCAGCTTGGCGGGGTCCCAAGAGACCCAGTACTTC
>TRBJ1-2|NA|TRBD1|TRBV5-1
CASSYGTEGYTF
TGCGCCAGCAGCTACGGGACAGAGGGCTACACCTTC
>TRBJ1-5|NA|NA|TRBV30
CAWSARSNQPQHF
TGTGCCTGGAGTGCTCGTAGCAATCAGCCCCAGCATTTT
>TRBJ1-1|NA|TRBD1|TRBV5-1
CASRIDRETEAFF
TGCGCCAGCAGGATAGACAGGGAAACTGAAGCTTTCTTT
>TRBJ1-6|few|TRBD1|TRBV2
CASNPDRMSSYNSPLHF
TGTGCCAGCAACCCGGACAGGATGAGCTCCTATAATTCACCCCTCCACTTT
>TRBJ2-7|NA|TRBD2|TRBV3-1/TRBV3-2
CASSQSSRAGGFYEQYF
TGTGCCAGCAGCCAATCATCGAGGGCGGGAGGTTTCTACGAGCAGTACTTC
>TRBJ2-7|NA|NA|TRBV2
CATSPVNIDEQYF
TGTGCCACTTCGCCCGTCAACATCGACGAGCAGTACTTC
>TRBJ1-2|NA|NA|TRBV29-1
CSVEGQLGFYGYTF
TGCAGCGTTGAAGGCCAGCTAGGCTTCTATGGCTACACCTTC
>TRBJ2-7|NA|TRBD1|TRBV20-1
CSGQGAREQYF
TGCAGTGGGCAGGGGGCGCGGGAGCAGTACTTC
>TRBJ2-2|NA|TRBD2|TRBV30
CAWTLAGVHTGELFF
TGTGCCTGGACTTTAGCGGGAGTTCACACCGGGGAGCTGTTTTTT
>TRBJ1-5|NA|NA|TRBV2
CASITKSGQPQHF
TGTGCCAGCATTACAAAAAGCGGGCAGCCCCAGCATTTT
>TRBJ1-2|NA|NA|TRBV7-9
CASSLQGGVNYGYTF
TGTGCCAGCAGCCTACAGGGTGGGGTTAACTATGGCTACACCTTC
>TRBJ1-1|NA|NA|TRBV18
CASSPIVPNTEAFF
TGTGCCAGCTCACCAATCGTCCCTAACACTGAAGCTTTCTTT
>TRBJ1-1|few|TRBD1|TRBV6-5
CASSYDRDTEAFF
TGTGCCAGCAGTTACGACAGGGACACTGAAGCTTTCTTT
>TRBJ2-7|NA|TRBD1|TRBV27
CASSFHDRVYEQYF
TGTGCCAGCAGTTTCCATGACAGGGTCTACGAGCAGTACTTC
>TRBJ1-2|NA|TRBD1|TRBV5-1
CASSRGQGADYGYTF
TGCGCCAGCAGCCGCGGACAGGGGGCCGACTATGGCTACACCTTC
>TRBJ2-5|NA|TRBD1|TRBV12-3/TRBV12-4
CASSRDREETQYF
TGTGCCAGCAGTCGGGACAGAGAAGAGACCCAGTACTTC
>TRBJ2-5|NA|TRBD1|TRBV15
CATSRDVTGAGETQYF
TGTGCCACCAGCAGAGATGTCACAGGGGCTGGGGAGACCCAGTACTTC
>TRBJ1-4|NA|NA|TRBV19
CASSPVWEGEKLFF
TGTGCCAGTAGCCCTGTCTGGGAGGGGGAAAAACTGTTTTTT
>TRBJ2-1|NA|TRBD1|TRBV19
CASSMGTGGDEQFF
TGTGCCAGTAGTATGGGGACAGGAGGCGATGAGCAGTTCTTC
>TRBJ2-7|NA|NA|TRBV18
CASSLMEGGSTYEQYF
TGTGCCAGCTCACTCATGGAGGGCGGGTCTACCTACGAGCAGTACTTC
>TRBJ1-1|NA|NA|TRBV2
CASTGNTEAFF
TGTGCCAGCACGGGGAACACTGAAGCTTTCTTT
>TRBJ2-7|NA|TRBD2|TRBV2
CASSGRRELWEQYF
TGTGCCAGCAGTGGACGGCGGGAGTTGTGGGAGCAGTACTTC
>TRBJ2-7|NA|NA|TRBV27
CASSLNPPRVGNEQYF
TGTGCCAGCAGTTTAAATCCCCCCCGGGTAGGAAACGAGCAGTACTTC
>TRBJ2-2|once|NA|TRBV5-1
CASREGGTGELFF
TGCGCCAGCAGAGAGGGAGGCACCGGGGAGCTGTTTTTT
>TRBJ2-7|once|TRBD2|TRBV9
CASSAGTSASYEQYF
TGTGCCAGCAGCGCCGGGACTAGCGCTTCCTACGAGCAGTACTTC